This TCR beta chain is drawn from a study of cytomegalovirus exposure and HLA in healthy donors. Findings and limits, study-wide: Clonal expansion, a later analysis showed, was greater in HLA-associated TCR beta chains than in equally common others.

Remarks on this clone: Its antigen is currently unknown.

The PCR contained 60 Vbeta and 13 Jbeta primers. The protocol was immunoSEQ multiplex PCR, while the TCRdb copy is restricted to in-frame clones and leaves out a portion. The sample lists about 100,000 clones; about 76% were seen once. The V gene lost 6 bases and the J gene lost 2 bases, with 4 bases spanning the gap. CDR3 length equals 11 residues. Germline V gene data show CDR1 as SNHLY and CDR2 as FYNNEI. The rearrangement uses TRBV2 and TRBJ1-2, with D uncertain. The material sequenced was PBMCs. The sequence was obtained from a man aged 35 to 55 in good health and CMV-seropositive. The CDR3 sequence is CASSFNYGYTF. The CDR3 DNA sequence: TGTGCCAGCAGCTTCAACTATGGCTACACCTTC.